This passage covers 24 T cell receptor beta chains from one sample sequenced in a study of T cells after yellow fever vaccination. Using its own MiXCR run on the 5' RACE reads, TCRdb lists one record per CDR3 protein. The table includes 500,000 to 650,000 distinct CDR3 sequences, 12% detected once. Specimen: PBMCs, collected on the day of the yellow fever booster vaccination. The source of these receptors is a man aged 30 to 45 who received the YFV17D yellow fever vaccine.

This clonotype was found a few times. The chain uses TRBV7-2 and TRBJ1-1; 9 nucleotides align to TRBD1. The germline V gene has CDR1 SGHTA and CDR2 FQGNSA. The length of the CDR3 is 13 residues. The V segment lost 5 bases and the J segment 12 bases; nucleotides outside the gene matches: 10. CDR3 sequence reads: CASSNPGQGRTFF. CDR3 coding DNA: TGTGCCAGCAGCAACCCCGGACAGGGGCGAACTTTCTTT.

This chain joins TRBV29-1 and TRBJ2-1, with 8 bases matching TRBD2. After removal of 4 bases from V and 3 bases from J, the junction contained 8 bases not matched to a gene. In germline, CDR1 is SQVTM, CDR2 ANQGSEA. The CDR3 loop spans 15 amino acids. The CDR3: CSVVATSVIYNEQFF. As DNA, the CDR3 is TGCAGCGTTGTAGCGACTAGCGTAATCTACAATGAGCAGTTCTTC.

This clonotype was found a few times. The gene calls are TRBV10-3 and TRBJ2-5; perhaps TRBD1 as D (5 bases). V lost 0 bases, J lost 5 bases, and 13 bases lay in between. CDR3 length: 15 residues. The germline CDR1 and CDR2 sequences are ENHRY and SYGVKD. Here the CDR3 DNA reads TGTGCCATCAGTGAGTCCCCAGGGCCTACGGAGACCCAGTACTTC. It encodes CAISESPGPTETQYF.

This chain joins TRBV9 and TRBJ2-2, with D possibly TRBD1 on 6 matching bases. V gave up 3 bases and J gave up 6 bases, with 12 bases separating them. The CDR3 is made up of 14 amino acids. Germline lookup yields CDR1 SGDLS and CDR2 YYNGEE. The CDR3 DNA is TGTGCCAGCAGCGCCAGGGGCCTGGCCGGGGAGCTGTTTTTT. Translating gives CASSARGLAGELFF.

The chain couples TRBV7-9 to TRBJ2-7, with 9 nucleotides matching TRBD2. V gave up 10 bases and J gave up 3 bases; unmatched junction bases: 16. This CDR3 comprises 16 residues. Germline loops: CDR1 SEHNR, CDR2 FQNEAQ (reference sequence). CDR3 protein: CATRSQAGGGSYEQYF. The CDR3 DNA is TGTGCCACCAGAAGCCAAGCGGGAGGCGGCAGCTACGAGCAGTACTTC.

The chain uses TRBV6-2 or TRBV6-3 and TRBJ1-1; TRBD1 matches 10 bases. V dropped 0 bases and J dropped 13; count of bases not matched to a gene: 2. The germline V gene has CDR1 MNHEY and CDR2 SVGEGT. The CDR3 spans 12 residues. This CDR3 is CASSYSGTGDFF. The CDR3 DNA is TGTGCCAGCAGTTACTCCGGGACAGGGGATTTCTTT.

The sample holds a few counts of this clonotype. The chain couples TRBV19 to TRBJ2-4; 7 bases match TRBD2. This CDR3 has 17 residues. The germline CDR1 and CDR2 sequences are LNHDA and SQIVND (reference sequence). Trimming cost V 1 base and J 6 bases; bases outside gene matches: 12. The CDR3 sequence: CASSIANGGSGINIQYF. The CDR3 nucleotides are TGTGCCAGTAGTATAGCGAACGGCGGGAGTGGCATAAACATTCAGTACTTC.

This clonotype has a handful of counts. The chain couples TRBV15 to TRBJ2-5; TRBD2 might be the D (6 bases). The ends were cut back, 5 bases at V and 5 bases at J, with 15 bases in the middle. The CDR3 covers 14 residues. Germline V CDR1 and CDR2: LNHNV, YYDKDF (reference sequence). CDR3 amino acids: CATSPGTRQETQYF. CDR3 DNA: TGTGCCACCAGCCCCGGGACTCGTCAGGAGACCCAGTACTTC.

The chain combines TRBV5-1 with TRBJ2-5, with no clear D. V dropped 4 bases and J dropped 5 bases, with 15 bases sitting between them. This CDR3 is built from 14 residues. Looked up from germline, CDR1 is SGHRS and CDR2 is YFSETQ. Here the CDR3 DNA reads TGCGCCAGCAGCACAGACCCCCCCGGCGAGACCCAGTACTTC. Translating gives CASSTDPPGETQYF.

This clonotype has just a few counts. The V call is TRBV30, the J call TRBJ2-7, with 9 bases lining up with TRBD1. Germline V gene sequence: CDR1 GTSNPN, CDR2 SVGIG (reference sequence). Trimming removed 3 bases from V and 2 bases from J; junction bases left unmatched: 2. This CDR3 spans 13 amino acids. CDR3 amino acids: CAWRRTGAYEQYF. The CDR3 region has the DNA TGTGCCTGGAGGAGGACAGGGGCCTACGAGCAGTACTTC.

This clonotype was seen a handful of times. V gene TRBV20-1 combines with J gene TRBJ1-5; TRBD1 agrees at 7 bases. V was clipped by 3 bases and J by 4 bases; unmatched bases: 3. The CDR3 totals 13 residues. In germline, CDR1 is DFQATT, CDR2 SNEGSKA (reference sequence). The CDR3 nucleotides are TGCAGTGCTAGGACAGGGATAAATCAGCCCCAGCATTTT. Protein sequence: CSARTGINQPQHF.

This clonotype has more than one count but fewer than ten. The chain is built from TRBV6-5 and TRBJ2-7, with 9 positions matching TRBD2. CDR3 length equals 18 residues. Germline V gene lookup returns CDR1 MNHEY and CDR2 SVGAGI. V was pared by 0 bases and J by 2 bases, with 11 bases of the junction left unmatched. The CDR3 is CASSYSPRGAGGTYEQYF. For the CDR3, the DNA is TGTGCCAGCAGTTACTCGCCGCGTGGAGCGGGAGGAACCTACGAGCAGTACTTC.

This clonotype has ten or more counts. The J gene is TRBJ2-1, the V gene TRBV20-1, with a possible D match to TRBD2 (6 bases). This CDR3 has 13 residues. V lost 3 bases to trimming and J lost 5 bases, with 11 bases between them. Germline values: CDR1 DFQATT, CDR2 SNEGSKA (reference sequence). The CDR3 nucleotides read TGCAGTGCTAGCGGGAGAACCCACAATGAGCAGTTCTTC. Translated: CSASGRTHNEQFF.

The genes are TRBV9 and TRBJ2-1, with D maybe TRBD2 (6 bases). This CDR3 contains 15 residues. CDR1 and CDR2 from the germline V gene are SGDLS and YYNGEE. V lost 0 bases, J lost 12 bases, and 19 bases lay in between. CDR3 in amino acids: CASSVASGEKERQFF. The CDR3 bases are TGTGCCAGCAGCGTAGCGTCGGGAGAGAAAGAGAGGCAGTTCTTC.

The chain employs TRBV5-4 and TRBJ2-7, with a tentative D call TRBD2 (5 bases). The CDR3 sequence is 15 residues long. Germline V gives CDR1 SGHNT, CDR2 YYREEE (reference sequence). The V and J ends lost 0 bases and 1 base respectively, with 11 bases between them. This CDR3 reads CASSLGTRISYEQYF. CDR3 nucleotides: TGTGCCAGCAGCTTGGGGACTCGTATTTCCTACGAGCAGTACTTC.

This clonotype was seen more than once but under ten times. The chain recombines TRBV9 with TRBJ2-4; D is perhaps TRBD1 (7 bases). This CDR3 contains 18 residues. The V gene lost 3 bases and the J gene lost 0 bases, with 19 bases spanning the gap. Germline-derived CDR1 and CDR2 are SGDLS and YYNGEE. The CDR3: CASSARGTDDLAKNIQYF. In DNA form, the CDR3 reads TGTGCCAGCAGCGCCCGGGGGACAGACGATTTAGCCAAAAACATTCAGTACTTC.

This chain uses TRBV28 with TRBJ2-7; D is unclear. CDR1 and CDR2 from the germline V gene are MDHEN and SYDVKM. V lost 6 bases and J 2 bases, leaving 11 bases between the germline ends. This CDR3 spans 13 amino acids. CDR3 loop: CASRSHGTYEQYF. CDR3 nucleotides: TGTGCCAGCAGGTCCCACGGTACCTACGAGCAGTACTTC.

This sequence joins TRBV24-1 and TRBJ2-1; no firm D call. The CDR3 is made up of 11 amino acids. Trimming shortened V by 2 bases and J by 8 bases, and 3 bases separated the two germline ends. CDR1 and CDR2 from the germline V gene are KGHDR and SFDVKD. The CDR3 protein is CATSDSYEQFF. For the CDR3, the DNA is TGTGCCACCAGTGATTCCTATGAGCAGTTCTTC.

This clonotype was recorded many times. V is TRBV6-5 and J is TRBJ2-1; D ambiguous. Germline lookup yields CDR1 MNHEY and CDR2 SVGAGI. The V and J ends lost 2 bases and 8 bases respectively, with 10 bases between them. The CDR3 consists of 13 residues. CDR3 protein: CASSYGLRDEQFF. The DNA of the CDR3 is TGTGCCAGCAGTTACGGCCTTAGGGATGAGCAGTTCTTC.

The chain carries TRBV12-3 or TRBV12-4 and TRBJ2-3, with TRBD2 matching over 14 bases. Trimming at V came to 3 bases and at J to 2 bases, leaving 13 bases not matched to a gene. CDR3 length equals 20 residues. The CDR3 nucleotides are TGTGCCAGCAGTTTCTATTCCGGGACTAGCGGGGGTGAACTCACAGATACGCAGTATTTT. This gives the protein CASSFYSGTSGGELTDTQYF.

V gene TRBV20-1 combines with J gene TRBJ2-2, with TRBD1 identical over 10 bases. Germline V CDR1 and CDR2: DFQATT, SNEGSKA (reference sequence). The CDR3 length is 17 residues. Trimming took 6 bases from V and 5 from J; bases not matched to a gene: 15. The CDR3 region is CSADTQDGTGATGELFF. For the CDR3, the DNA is TGCAGTGCCGATACCCAAGATGGGACAGGGGCTACCGGGGAGCTGTTTTTT.

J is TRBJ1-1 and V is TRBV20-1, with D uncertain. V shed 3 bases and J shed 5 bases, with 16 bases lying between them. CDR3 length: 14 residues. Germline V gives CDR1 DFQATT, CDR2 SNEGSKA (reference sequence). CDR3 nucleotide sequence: TGCAGTGCTAGGGTAAGAGCGGTAGGGACTGAAGCTTTCTTT. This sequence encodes CSARVRAVGTEAFF.

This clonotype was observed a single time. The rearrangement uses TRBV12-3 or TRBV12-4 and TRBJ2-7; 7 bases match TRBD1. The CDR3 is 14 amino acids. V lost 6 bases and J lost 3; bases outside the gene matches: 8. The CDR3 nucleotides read TGTGCCAGCAGCGCCGGGACAGAACGCTACGAGCAGTACTTC. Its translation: CASSAGTERYEQYF.

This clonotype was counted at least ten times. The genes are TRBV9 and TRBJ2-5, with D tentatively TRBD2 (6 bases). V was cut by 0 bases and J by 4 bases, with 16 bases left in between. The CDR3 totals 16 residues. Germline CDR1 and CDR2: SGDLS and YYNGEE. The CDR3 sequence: CASSVGGLSRSETQYF. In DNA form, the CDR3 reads TGTGCCAGCAGCGTAGGGGGACTTTCAAGATCAGAGACCCAGTACTTC.